Shown below are 32 T cell receptor beta chains from a single sample sequenced in a study of T cell responses to AZD1222 COVID-19 vaccine. Sequencing used immunoSEQ multiplex PCR; TCRdb keeps in-frame clones, though not all of them. The data hold roughly 120,000 clones, with roughly 85% observed a single time. This specimen consisted of peripheral blood, obtained on day 0 of AZD1222 vaccination. The source of these receptors is an adult in good health.

V is TRBV9 and J is TRBJ1-3; TRBD1 is a possible D gene (6 bases). V was cut by 0 bases and J by 4 bases, with 14 bases left in between. CDR1 and CDR2 from the germline V gene are SGDLS and YYNGEE. The CDR3 totals 16 residues. This CDR3 reads CASSVVGGPGGNTIYF. In DNA, the CDR3 is TGTGCCAGCAGCGTAGTAGGGGGGCCTGGCGGAAACACCATATATTTT.

This sequence joins TRBV3-1 (or the pseudogene TRBV3-2) and TRBJ2-5; D may be TRBD1 or TRBD2 (5 bases each). V lost 7 bases to trimming and J lost 4 bases, with 19 bases between them. This CDR3 comprises 15 residues. Germline lookup yields CDR1 LGHDT and CDR2 YNNKEL (reference sequence). This CDR3 reads CASILTGTLGETQYF. CDR3 bases: TGTGCCAGCATTTTAACCGGGACGCTGGGAGAGACCCAGTACTTC.

In regard to this clone: At one boundary the junction diverges from the germline segment, which might be a read error. The rearrangement links TRBV7-7 to TRBJ1-3; tentatively, D is TRBD1 (6 bases). Per germline, CDR1 SSHAT and CDR2 FNYEAQ (reference sequence). There are 14 residues in the CDR3. The CDR3 DNA is TGTGCTAGCAGCTTGGGGGCTTCTGGAAACACCATATATTTT. Translating gives CASSLGASGNTIYF.

This chain joins TRBV6-4 and TRBJ2-1, with 7 bases identical to TRBD2. The CDR3 totals 16 residues. V was clipped by 3 bases and J by 4 bases; unmatched bases: 9. Germline V gene lookup returns CDR1 MRHNA and CDR2 SNTAGT. The CDR3 bases are TGTGCCAGCAGTGATGGGGGGAGGGGCCTATACAATGAGCAGTTCTTC. Amino acid sequence: CASSDGGRGLYNEQFF.

The chain joins TRBV19 to TRBJ1-1; the D gene is possibly TRBD1 (6 bases). Per the germline V gene, CDR1 is LNHDA and CDR2 is SQIVND (reference sequence). This CDR3 region has 16 residues. V was trimmed by 5 bases and J by 3 bases, leaving 19 bases between them. The CDR3 spells CASSPRGGTRDTEAFF. DNA for the CDR3: TGTGCCAGTAGTCCTAGGGGGGGGACCCGGGACACTGAAGCTTTCTTT.

The rearrangement uses TRBV7-2 and TRBJ2-7; tentatively, D is TRBD2 (6 bases). The length of the CDR3 is 14 residues. The V gene's germline CDR1 is SGHTA and CDR2 FQGNSA. The V end lost 7 bases, the J end lost 4 bases, and 17 bases lay between the germline ends. In DNA, the CDR3 is TGTGCCAGCACCATAGGAGGGTCGGGTTACGAGCAGTACTTC. Residues: CASTIGGSGYEQYF.

This clone was recorded once. The chain uses TRBV19 and TRBJ1-1; 7 bases are a match to TRBD1. The CDR3 has 17 amino acids. V lost 0 bases and J lost 4; bases outside the gene matches: 11. CDR1 is LNHDA, CDR2 SQIVND, per germline (reference sequence). The CDR3 region is CASSIDQNRGGLTEAFF. CDR3 sequence (DNA): TGTGCCAGTAGTATAGATCAGAATCGAGGGGGCCTCACTGAAGCTTTCTTT.

This clone showed up just once. This chain joins TRBV18 and TRBJ2-5; D gene unclear. The V gene's germline CDR1 is KGHSH and CDR2 LQKENI. The length of the CDR3 is 16 residues. Trimming stripped 0 bases from V and 1 base from J, with 12 bases between. CDR3 region: CASSPPLGLPQETQYF. CDR3 DNA: TGTGCCAGCTCACCACCGTTAGGCCTCCCCCAAGAGACCCAGTACTTC.

This rearrangement joins TRBV18 to TRBJ2-5, with no clear D. V was clipped by 4 bases and J by 5 bases, with 8 bases between them. This CDR3 has 12 residues. Per germline, CDR1 KGHSH and CDR2 LQKENI. The CDR3 loop reads CASSLDRETQYF. CDR3 nucleotide sequence: TGTGCCAGCTCACTGGATAGGGAGACCCAGTACTTC.

A word on this clone: In the same sample, other DNA sequences code for this CDR3. V and J are TRBV5-4 and TRBJ2-5, with D perhaps matching TRBD2 (5 bases). Germline-derived CDR1 and CDR2 are SGHNT and YYREEE (reference sequence). The CDR3 extends over 14 amino acids. The ends were cut back, 0 bases at V and 4 bases at J, with 10 bases in the middle. The CDR3 region has the DNA TGTGCCAGCAGCTTGGTTGGGAGTGGAGAGACCCAGTACTTC. Residues: CASSLVGSGETQYF.

The CDR3 is CAWKGQGKETQYF. The CDR3 region has the DNA TGTGCCTGGAAAGGACAGGGAAAAGAGACCCAGTACTTC. The chain couples TRBV30 to TRBJ2-5; 8 positions match TRBD1. The CDR3 extends over 13 amino acids. In germline, CDR1 is GTSNPN, CDR2 SVGIG (reference sequence). Trimming at V came to 4 bases and at J to 3 bases, leaving 4 bases not matched to a gene.

This chain links TRBV5-4 with TRBJ2-7, with unresolved D. The length of the CDR3 is 13 residues. CDR1 is SGHNT, CDR2 YYREEE, per germline (reference sequence). V gave up 3 bases and J gave up 3 bases, with 10 bases separating them. The CDR3 loop is CASSSLKDYEQYF. The CDR3 region has the DNA TGTGCCAGCAGCTCCCTTAAAGACTACGAGCAGTACTTC.

In its sample, this clone was seen once. For the CDR3, the DNA is TGTGCCACCAGTGACGGGGGAGGAAACAATCAGCCCCAGCATTTT. Its translation is CATSDGGGNNQPQHF. The genes are TRBV24-1 and TRBJ1-5; possible D gene TRBD1, 5 bases. CDR3 length: 15 amino acids. V was cut by 4 bases and J by 3 bases, with 12 bases left in between. Germline assignment: CDR1 KGHDR and CDR2 SFDVKD.

This chain joins TRBV6-5 and TRBJ1-3; D uncertain. Per the germline V gene, CDR1 is MNHEY and CDR2 is SVGAGI. V lost 6 bases and J lost 0, with 12 bases in between. The CDR3 loop spans 15 amino acids. The CDR3 bases are TGTGCCAGCAGCCCGGGCGGTAACTCTGGAAACACCATATATTTT. Translating gives CASSPGGNSGNTIYF.

The chain links TRBV5-8 to TRBJ2-7; D remains unclear. The CDR3 runs 15 residues. V was pared by 3 bases and J by 2 bases, with 15 bases between. Germline V lookup: CDR1 SGHTS, CDR2 YDEGEE. The CDR3 protein is CASSSEDVGTYEQYF. The DNA for the CDR3 is TGTGCCAGCAGCTCCGAGGACGTAGGAACCTACGAGCAGTACTTC.

The V gene is TRBV6-1, the J gene TRBJ1-5, with D uncertain. Trimming shortened V by 1 base and J by 4 bases, and 5 bases separated the two germline ends. This CDR3 is built from 13 residues. Per the germline V gene, CDR1 is MNHNS and CDR2 is SASEGT. CDR3 region: CASSEGYNQPQHF. The CDR3 DNA follows: TGTGCCAGCAGTGAAGGATATAATCAGCCCCAGCATTTT.

The rearrangement links TRBV30 to TRBJ2-7, with 7 bases matching TRBD1. The J segment lost 10 bases and the V segment lost 1 base, leaving 7 bases of the junction unmatched. In germline, CDR1 is GTSNPN, CDR2 SVGIG (reference sequence). CDR3 size: 12 residues. CDR3 sequence: CAWSEGTVDQYF. CDR3 sequence (DNA): TGTGCCTGGAGTGAAGGGACAGTCGATCAGTACTTC.

The CDR3 region has the DNA TGCGCCAGCAGTGGACAGGGACGCGGGGAGCAGTACTTC. It is translated as CASSGQGRGEQYF. The chain has TRBV10-1 and TRBJ2-7, with 7 bases that match TRBD1. Trimming cost V 4 bases and J 7 bases; bases outside gene matches: 7. This CDR3 is built from 13 residues. Germline lookup yields CDR1 WNHNN and CDR2 SYGVQD (reference sequence).

The DNA of the CDR3 is TGCGCCAGCAGCTTCGACACCAGGGACTATGGCTACACCTTC. It translates to CASSFDTRDYGYTF. The chain carries TRBV5-1 and TRBJ1-2; D possibly corresponds to TRBD1 (5 bases). The CDR3 covers 14 residues. Germline lookup yields CDR1 SGHRS and CDR2 YFSETQ. V gave up 2 bases and J gave up 3 bases, with 11 bases separating them.

The chain carries TRBV6-2 or TRBV6-3 and TRBJ1-1; no definite D call. V was pared by 2 bases and J by 10 bases, with 20 bases between. Germline-derived CDR1 and CDR2 are MNHEY and SVGEGT. CDR3 length: 15 residues. The CDR3 DNA reads as TGTGCCAGCAGTTACCGATGGCAGCCATCCGAAGGAGCTTTCTTT. It encodes CASSYRWQPSEGAFF.

This clone appeared a single time. The chain couples TRBV10-2 to TRBJ2-1, with D uncertain. With 8 bases removed from V and 2 bases from J, the gap between germline ends came to 7 bases. Germline lookup yields CDR1 WSHSY and CDR2 SAAADI. The CDR3 length is 12 residues. CDR3 protein: CASCTAYNEQFF. Here the CDR3 DNA reads TGCGCCAGCTGCACAGCCTACAATGAGCAGTTCTTC.

For the CDR3, the DNA is TGCGCCAGCAGCCAAGATCGGTCTTTTAGGAACACTGAAGCTTTCTTT. This codes for CASSQDRSFRNTEAFF. The rearrangement uses TRBV4-3 and TRBJ1-1, with unresolved D. The CDR3 contains 16 residues. Trimming stripped 0 bases from V and 1 base from J, with 12 bases between. Germline V gene lookup returns CDR1 LGHNA and CDR2 YSLEER.

The CDR3 is CASGQGPDQPQHF. The DNA of the CDR3 is TGTGCCAGCGGACAGGGTCCGGATCAGCCCCAGCATTTT. The genes are TRBV7-3 and TRBJ1-5; 8 positions agree with TRBD1. The V and J ends lost 8 bases and 5 bases, in that order; junction bases with no gene match: 5. Germline CDR1 is SGHTA and CDR2 is FQGTGA. The CDR3 totals 13 residues.

The chain carries TRBV18 and TRBJ2-2, with D possibly TRBD2 on 5 matching bases. Per germline, CDR1 KGHSH and CDR2 LQKENI. The CDR3 runs 16 residues. Trimming stripped 3 bases from V and 3 bases from J, with 14 bases between. The CDR3 sequence: CASSPIARQDTGELFF. The CDR3 region has the DNA TGTGCCAGCTCACCGATAGCGCGCCAAGACACCGGGGAGCTGTTTTTT.

The rearrangement joins TRBV25-1 to TRBJ1-6; no definite D call. Germline V gene lookup returns CDR1 MGHDK and CDR2 SYGVNS. With 2 bases removed from V and 8 bases from J, the gap between germline ends came to 7 bases. The CDR3 is 13 amino acids. The CDR3 DNA is TGTGCCAGCAGTGAACAGCCCTATTCACCCCTCCACTTT. Protein product: CASSEQPYSPLHF.

The gene calls are TRBV18 and TRBJ1-1; D is uncertain. With 6 bases removed from V and 4 bases from J, the gap between germline ends came to 15 bases. CDR1 KGHSH and CDR2 LQKENI come from the germline V gene. The CDR3 is 14 amino acids. CDR3 nucleotide sequence: TGTGCCAGCTCCTATCGCGGGGATATCACTGAAGCTTTCTTT. It yields the protein CASSYRGDITEAFF. Drawing the rest from reference TRBV18 and TRBJ1-1, the complete variable domain is NAGVMQNPRHLVRRRGQEARLRCSPMKGHSHVYWYRQLPEEGLKFMVYLQKENIIDESGMPKERFSAEFPKEGPSILRIQQVVRGDSAAYFCASSYRGDITEAFFGQGTRLTVV.

The chain recombines TRBV5-1 with TRBJ2-2; perhaps TRBD1 as D (6 bases). V shed 4 bases and J shed 3 bases, with 10 bases lying between them. The CDR3 contains 14 residues. Germline values: CDR1 SGHRS, CDR2 YFSETQ. The chain's CDR3 is CASSTRTDTGELFF. The CDR3 bases are TGCGCCAGCAGCACCCGGACAGACACCGGGGAGCTGTTTTTT.

The rearrangement joins TRBV11-3 to TRBJ1-3, with unresolved D. The CDR3 is made up of 18 amino acids. Trimming took 4 bases from V and 4 from J, leaving 23 bases between them. Germline V CDR1 and CDR2: SGHNT, YENEEA. The CDR3 coding sequence is TGTGCCAGCAGCTCGGGCCTTATCCGGGAAATAAAGGGAAACACCATATATTTT. Protein: CASSSGLIREIKGNTIYF.

This chain joins TRBV10-2 and TRBJ2-7; maybe TRBD2 (7 bases). The CDR3 extends over 12 amino acids. The germline CDR1 and CDR2 sequences are WSHSY and SAAADI. Trimming took 10 bases from V and 3 from J, leaving 13 bases between them. This CDR3 reads CATQGRGYEQYF. CDR3 DNA sequence: TGCGCCACCCAGGGGAGGGGCTACGAGCAGTACTTC.

CDR3 coding DNA: TGTGCCAGCAGCCAACAAACAGGACAAGAGACCCAGTACTTC. Its translation is CASSQQTGQETQYF. V is TRBV3-1 (or the pseudogene TRBV3-2) and J is TRBJ2-5, with D maybe TRBD1 (5 bases). The V gene's germline CDR1 is LGHDT and CDR2 YNNKEL (reference sequence). The V gene lost 2 bases and the J gene lost 2 bases, with 9 bases spanning the gap. This CDR3 has 14 residues.

The gene calls are TRBV2 and TRBJ2-1; 9 positions match TRBD1. The CDR3 totals 15 residues. CDR1 is SNHLY, CDR2 FYNNEI, per germline. J was trimmed by 8 bases and V by 4 bases; bases with no gene match: 9. This CDR3 is CASSARTGVLDEQFF. CDR3 in DNA: TGTGCCAGCAGTGCCAGGACAGGGGTATTGGATGAGCAGTTCTTC.

The chain recombines TRBV6-5 with TRBJ1-2; unclear D gene. This CDR3 has 14 amino acids. Germline CDR1 and CDR2: MNHEY and SVGAGI. The V end was cut by 2 bases, the J end by 4 bases, with 11 bases between. The CDR3 region has the DNA TGTGCCAGCAGTTACGGCGGAGACGCCTATGGCTACACCTTC. Its protein is CASSYGGDAYGYTF.